Below are 27 T cell receptor beta chains sequenced from a single sample in a study of T cells expressing NK-cell markers. One entry per CDR3 protein, without DNA, is what TCRdb gives after re-calling the 5' RACE reads. Its listing shows more than 120,000 distinct CDR3 sequences. The sequenced sample was blood T cells: a sorted CD56 or NKG2C T cell subset, CD4+ or CD8+ T cells, or bulk PBMC T cells (not recorded which). The source of these receptors is a man in his late teens or twenties in good health.

The chain is built from TRBV20-1 and TRBJ2-1; TCRdb indicates TRBD2, and absent DNA this call remains unverified. Germline assignment: CDR1 DFQATT and CDR2 SNEGSKA (reference sequence). The CDR3 has 14 residues. The CDR3 sequence is CSARITSGSNEQFF.

The gene calls are TRBV14 and TRBJ1-1; TCRdb lists TRBD1, though no DNA is available to test this call. CDR3 length: 15 amino acids. CDR1 SGHDN and CDR2 FVKESK come from the germline V gene. CDR3 sequence: CASSQDWGSDTEAFF. Full variable domain (remainder filled in from reference TRBV14 and TRBJ1-1): EAGVTQFPSHSVIEKGQTVTLRCDPISGHDNLYWYRRVMGKEIKFLLHFVKESKQDESGMPNNRFLAERTGGTYSTLKVQPAELEDSGVYFCASSQDWGSDTEAFFGQGTRLTVV.

The chain combines TRBV24-1 with TRBJ2-3; the D call of TRBD2 rests on TCRdb alone, since no DNA is present to check it. This CDR3 region has 15 residues. Germline V CDR1 and CDR2: KGHDR, SFDVKD. CDR3 region: CATGGSTTSTDTQYF.

J is TRBJ1-5 and V is TRBV6-1. This CDR3 comprises 13 residues. CDR1 is MNHNS and CDR2 is SASEGT in the germline V gene. The CDR3: CASSEFIGQPQHF.

This chain connects TRBV12-3 or TRBV12-4 to TRBJ2-5; as DNA is missing, the TRBD2 call by TCRdb cannot be tested. The length of the CDR3 is 14 residues. CDR3 amino acids: CASSFSAGFETQYF.

This chain joins TRBV4-3 and TRBJ2-7. This CDR3 is built from 13 residues. Per the germline V gene, CDR1 is LGHNA and CDR2 is YSLEER. The CDR3 loop reads CASSQQTSYEQYF.

The chain uses TRBV30 and TRBJ1-4. This CDR3 contains 16 residues. Per the germline V gene, CDR1 is GTSNPN and CDR2 is SVGIG (reference sequence). The CDR3 is CAWSEGVAGIEEKLFF.

The chain links TRBV14 to TRBJ2-1; TCRdb gives TRBD2 as the D gene, but with no DNA this cannot be confirmed. The germline V gene has CDR1 SGHDN and CDR2 FVKESK. This CDR3 is 16 amino acids long. CDR3 in amino acids: CASSQVSFRLAVEQFF.

V is TRBV19 and J is TRBJ2-1. Germline CDR1 is LNHDA and CDR2 is SQIVND (reference sequence). The CDR3 is made up of 15 amino acids. The CDR3 loop is CASSISETAYNEQFF.

The chain carries TRBV19 and TRBJ2-3; checking the TCRdb D call of TRBD1 is not possible without DNA. The CDR3 is 13 amino acids. Looked up from germline, CDR1 is LNHDA and CDR2 is SQIVND (reference sequence). The chain's CDR3 is CASSQGTTDTQYF.

V is TRBV20-1 and J is TRBJ2-3; the D gene TCRdb calls, TRBD2, cannot be checked with no DNA. Germline CDR1 and CDR2: DFQATT and SNEGSKA (reference sequence). This CDR3 comprises 16 residues. CDR3 amino acids: CSARDNVAEGTDTQYF.

This rearrangement joins TRBV7-2 to TRBJ2-7; lacking DNA, the TRBD1 call made by TCRdb goes unchecked. The CDR3 is 12 residues long. Looked up from germline, CDR1 is SGHTA and CDR2 is FQGNSA. Here the CDR3 reads CASRYRGYEQYF.

The V gene is TRBV23-1, the J gene TRBJ2-6. TRBV23-1 is an ORF, and what it does is uncertain. The CDR3 extends over 17 amino acids. CDR3 sequence reads: CASLCLQPNSGANVLTF.

This chain joins TRBV24-1 and TRBJ1-6; TCRdb calls TRBD1, which cannot be checked without DNA. Germline values: CDR1 KGHDR, CDR2 SFDVKD. The CDR3 loop spans 16 amino acids. Here the CDR3 reads CATSDSNRDRFSPLHF.

The rearrangement uses TRBV11-2 and TRBJ2-1; TCRdb returns TRBD2, unconfirmable since there is no DNA. Germline V lookup: CDR1 SGHAT, CDR2 FQNNGV. The CDR3 sequence is 14 residues long. CDR3 in amino acids: CASSEGTSVNEQFF.

The chain combines TRBV13 with TRBJ2-1; TCRdb's D call, TRBD2, is unchecked because there is no DNA. CDR3 size: 17 residues. Germline CDR1 and CDR2: PRHDT and FYEKMQ (reference sequence). The CDR3 region is CASSLTNRGLAGSGQFF. The full variable domain, its missing parts supplied by reference TRBV13 and TRBJ2-1, is AAGVIQSPRHLIKEKRETATLKCYPIPRHDTVYWYQQGPGQDPQFLISFYEKMQSDKGSIPDRFSAQQFSDYHSELNMSSLELGDSALYFCASSLTNRGLAGSGQFFGPGTRLTVL.

V usage is TRBV7-9 and J usage is TRBJ2-1; TCRdb's assignment of TRBD1 cannot be checked, as there is no DNA. The CDR3 runs 15 residues. Germline CDR1 is SEHNR and CDR2 is FQNEAQ (reference sequence). CDR3 amino acids: CASSGGLQTNNEQFF.

The chain employs TRBV5-6 and TRBJ2-1; the D call of TRBD2 rests on TCRdb alone, since no DNA is present to check it. This CDR3 is built from 15 residues. The germline V gene has CDR1 SGHDT and CDR2 YYEEEE. The CDR3 loop is CASSPGGVAANEQFF.

The chain uses TRBV4-1 and TRBJ2-2; TCRdb's D call, TRBD1, is unchecked because there is no DNA. CDR3 length equals 15 residues. The germline CDR1 and CDR2 sequences are MGHRA and YSYEKL. This CDR3 reads CASSRAGADTGELFF.

The J gene is TRBJ2-1, the V gene TRBV4-1; TCRdb indicates TRBD1, and absent DNA this call remains unverified. CDR3 size: 17 residues. Germline V gene data show CDR1 as MGHRA and CDR2 as YSYEKL. The CDR3: CASSQGYQGASYNEQFF.

J is TRBJ2-3 and V is TRBV7-9; the D call from TCRdb, TRBD1, cannot be confirmed without DNA. In germline, CDR1 is SEHNR, CDR2 FQNEAQ (reference sequence). This CDR3 is 16 amino acids long. The CDR3 reads CASSLGDRGSTDTQYF. The whole variable domain, filled in from reference TRBV7-9 and TRBJ2-3, reads DTGVSQNPRHKITKRGQNVTFRCDPISEHNRLYWYRQTLGQGPEFLTYFQNEAQLEKSRLLSDRFSAERPKGSFSTLEIQRTEQGDSAMYLCASSLGDRGSTDTQYFGPGTRLTVL.

The V gene is TRBV6-4, the J gene TRBJ2-1. There are 15 residues in the CDR3. Looked up from germline, CDR1 is MRHNA and CDR2 is SNTAGT. The CDR3: CASSDPAGVHNEQFF.

CDR3: CASSSGHNEQFF. The chain joins TRBV7-8 to TRBJ2-1. Germline CDR1 is SGHVS and CDR2 is FQNEAQ. This CDR3 region has 12 residues.

The chain combines TRBV6-2 or TRBV6-3 with TRBJ2-3; TCRdb's D gene call, TRBD1, goes unchecked for lack of DNA. The CDR3 extends over 16 amino acids. Germline V lookup: CDR1 MNHEY, CDR2 SVGEGT. The CDR3 loop is CASSQPGTAGEGTQYF.

The V gene is TRBV11-1, the J gene TRBJ2-1; TCRdb selects TRBD2, and the lack of DNA leaves this call unchecked. CDR1 SGHAT and CDR2 FQDESV come from the germline V gene (reference sequence). This CDR3 spans 14 amino acids. CDR3 amino acids: CASSPLLAGGEQFF.

The genes are TRBV14 and TRBJ1-6. Germline CDR1 and CDR2: SGHDN and FVKESK. CDR3 length: 15 amino acids. CDR3: CASSQDAGGNSPLHF.

The chain uses TRBV7-8 and TRBJ1-3; TCRdb gives TRBD1 as the D gene, but with no DNA this cannot be confirmed. Germline CDR1 reads SGHVS; CDR2 reads FQNEAQ. The CDR3 length is 15 residues. CDR3: CASSLSGTAGNTIYF.